This is a list of T cell receptor beta chains from one sample in a study of CD8 T cells in Susac syndrome. From the immunoSEQ multiplex PCR reads, TCRdb called clonotypes with MiXCR, one entry per CDR3 protein. The sample yields approximately 190,000 distinct CDR3 sequences, nearly 97% seen once. Sequencing input: CD4+ T cells from PBMCs. Source of these receptors: a human donor with Susac syndrome. CDR3s include the opening cysteine and the closing phenylalanine or tryptophan. Fields, in order: V gene, J gene, CDR3 protein.

>TRBV18|TRBJ1-5
CASSPDGKPQHF
>TRBV30|TRBJ2-3
CAWSEWTRGFTDTQYF
>TRBV2|TRBJ1-2
CASSEPGQGEYTF
>TRBV20-1|TRBJ2-7
CSASFGRIEQYF
>TRBV7-9|TRBJ1-6
CASSHDVFGQSHHNSPLHF
>TRBV9|TRBJ2-2
CASSPPVGELFF
>TRBV7-6|TRBJ1-1
CASSLGPGAGGTEAFF
>TRBV20-1|TRBJ2-4
CSARVWGFAKNIQYF
>TRBV25-1|TRBJ2-4
CASSGWTATPTLAKNIQYF
>TRBV6-6|TRBJ1-1
CAIFTNTEAFF
>TRBV6-2/TRBV6-3|TRBJ2-1
CASSRLAGGRDEQFF
>TRBV5-1|TRBJ1-5
CASSVGVDQPQHF
>TRBV18|TRBJ1-5
CASSRGPGDQPQHF
>TRBV10-2|TRBJ2-5
CASRPPIGAKTQYF
>TRBV30|TRBJ2-7
CARTGQGTYEQYF
>TRBV9|TRBJ2-1
CASSVVSADYNEQFF
>TRBV3-1|TRBJ2-3
CASSQDPSLSTDTQYF
>TRBV7-6|TRBJ2-6
CASSWNSGGSSGANVLTF
>TRBV4-2|TRBJ2-7
CASSQNPVYEQYF
>TRBV15|TRBJ2-1
CAVFTPGQAYNEQFF
>TRBV4-1|TRBJ2-3
CASSQGPGATDTQYF
>TRBV7-9|TRBJ1-6
CASSLDVFSSSYNSPLHF
>TRBV7-2|TRBJ2-1
CASSLGLFRGDNEQFF
>TRBV29-1|TRBJ1-1
CSVAPLNTEAFF
>TRBV2|TRBJ2-1
CASNSYNEQFF
>TRBV9|TRBJ2-1
CASSEGGNSYNEQFF
>TRBV4-3|TRBJ2-1
CASSPHYGTAFYNEQFF
>TRBV30|TRBJ1-1
CAWSVGPPSGAEAFF
>TRBV25-1|TRBJ1-4
CASSPTGRGEKLFF
>TRBV10-2|TRBJ1-5
CASKGRVDQPQHF
>TRBV2|TRBJ2-7
CASSETSVPSYEQYF
>TRBV30|TRBJ2-7
CAWSVLFAGGGEQYF
>TRBV28|TRBJ1-4
CASTPGGGNEKLFF
>TRBV20-1|TRBJ2-7
CSARDLRAAYEQYF
>TRBV11-2|TRBJ2-5
CASSSYSTQETQYF
>TRBV3-1|TRBJ2-5
CASSQDLAETQYF
>TRBV5-1|TRBJ2-3
CASSTGQGASDTQYF
>TRBV14|TRBJ1-3
CASSQGTGNTIYF
>TRBV30|TRBJ2-3
CAWRRQGDTDTQYF
>TRBV15|TRBJ2-5
CATSRVRGEGQETQYF
>TRBV29-1|TRBJ1-2
CSVWGGQVGYTF
>TRBV6-2/TRBV6-3|TRBJ2-7
CASRHSGGLPSYEQYF
>TRBV19|TRBJ1-1
CASSSTGTTEAFF
>TRBV4-1|TRBJ2-1
CASSQEESSYNEQFF
>TRBV2|TRBJ1-2
CASSENWVQGAYGYTF
>TRBV7-9|TRBJ2-5
CASSLSPAQETQYF
>TRBV6-5|TRBJ2-3
CASGSGGASDTQYF
>TRBV6-2/TRBV6-3|TRBJ1-1
CASSYGGIETEAFF
>TRBV15|TRBJ2-1
CATSRVTGEGEQFF
>TRBV18|TRBJ1-1
CASSLGTANTEAFF
>TRBV19|TRBJ2-2
CASSGTGIAGELFF
>TRBV29-1|TRBJ2-2
CSGGGWGTGELFF
>TRBV9|TRBJ2-2
CASSVWGPDTGELFF
>TRBV30|TRBJ2-1
CAWVDKSPYNEQFF
>TRBV4-1|TRBJ2-1
CASSQESGFYNEQFF